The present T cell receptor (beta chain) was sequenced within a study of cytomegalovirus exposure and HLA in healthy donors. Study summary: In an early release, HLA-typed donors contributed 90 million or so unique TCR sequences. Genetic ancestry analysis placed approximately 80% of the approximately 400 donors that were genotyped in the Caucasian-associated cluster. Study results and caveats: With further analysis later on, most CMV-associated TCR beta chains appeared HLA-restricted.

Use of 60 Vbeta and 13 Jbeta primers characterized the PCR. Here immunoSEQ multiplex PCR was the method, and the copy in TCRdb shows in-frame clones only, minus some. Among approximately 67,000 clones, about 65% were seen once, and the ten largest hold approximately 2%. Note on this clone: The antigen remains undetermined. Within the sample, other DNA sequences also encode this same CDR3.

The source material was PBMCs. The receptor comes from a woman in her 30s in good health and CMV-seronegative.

In DNA form, the CDR3 reads TGTGCCAGCAGTGTAGTCCCAGAGACCCAGTACTTC. This sequence encodes CASSVVPETQYF. V gene TRBV2 combines with J gene TRBJ2-5; D is undetermined. V dropped 4 bases and J dropped 4 bases, with 7 bases sitting between them. The germline gives CDR1 SNHLY, CDR2 FYNNEI. CDR3 size: 12 residues.